This T cell receptor (beta chain) was sequenced for a study of technical replicates of blood from four donors. V was clipped by 2 bases and J by 6 bases; unmatched bases: 21. The germline V gene has CDR1 SGHVS and CDR2 FQNEAQ. This CDR3 has 19 residues. TCRdb's copy holds only in-frame clones and misses some; the assay was immunoSEQ multiplex PCR. The sample lists fewer than 100,000 clones, under 97% seen once, with approximately 0.22% in the top ten. Sequences were obtained from T cells isolated from PBMCs. This sequence joins TRBV7-8 and TRBJ2-7; 8 nucleotides agree with TRBD1. The receptor comes from a human donor in good health. The CDR3 is CASSLLYGGAGQGRVEQYF. The CDR3 DNA is TGTGCCAGCAGCTTATTATACGGTGGTGCTGGACAGGGCCGGGTCGAGCAGTACTTC.